The 20 T cell receptor beta chains below come from one sample, sequenced in a study of T cell changes during pregnancy in multiple sclerosis. The assay was immunoSEQ multiplex PCR, and TCRdb's table has in-frame clones only and misses some. Of about 75,000 clones detected, 89% appear once; the ten largest clones hold 0.9%. The sequences come from peripheral blood, collected in the first trimester of pregnancy. The receptors were sampled from a female donor in good health, enrolled as a control in a pregnancy study.

The CDR3 DNA reads TGCGCCAGCAGCCAAGATATGGCGGGAGCTTTCTTT. This translates into CASSQDMAGAFF. The genes are TRBV4-1 and TRBJ1-1, with no clear D. The germline V gene encodes CDR1 MGHRA and CDR2 YSYEKL. Trimming shortened V by 0 bases and J by 10 bases, and 9 bases separated the two germline ends. The CDR3 sequence is 12 residues long.

The chain has TRBV5-6 and TRBJ2-1; D may be TRBD1 (5 bases). Germline V gene data show CDR1 as SGHDT and CDR2 as YYEEEE. This CDR3 is built from 16 residues. Trimming left V 1 base short and J 4 bases short, with 15 bases between. Here the CDR3 reads CASSLPGHPRYNEQFF. For the CDR3, the DNA is TGTGCCAGCAGCTTGCCCGGACATCCTCGATACAATGAGCAGTTCTTC.

The gene calls are TRBV9 and TRBJ2-3, with 7 bases lining up with TRBD1. CDR1 and CDR2 (germline): SGDLS, YYNGEE. The CDR3 sequence is 14 residues long. The V gene end was trimmed by 0 bases and the J gene end by 3 bases; junction bases not matched to a gene: 1. This CDR3 reads CASSVAQGTDTQYF. CDR3 in DNA: TGTGCCAGCAGCGTAGCACAGGGGACAGATACGCAGTATTTT.

The chain recombines TRBV9 with TRBJ1-2, with 7 bases that match TRBD1. The CDR3 totals 14 residues. CDR1 SGDLS and CDR2 YYNGEE come from the germline V gene. V lost 4 bases to trimming and J lost 2 bases; unmatched junction nucleotides: 5. In DNA, the CDR3 is TGTGCCAGCAGCCCCCGGACAGGAAACTATGGCTACACCTTC. Translation gives CASSPRTGNYGYTF.

V and J are TRBV2 and TRBJ2-5; 9 bases are shared with TRBD2. There are 15 residues in the CDR3. The trim removed 8 bases at V and 4 bases at J, leaving 11 bases unmatched. Germline values: CDR1 SNHLY, CDR2 FYNNEI. The CDR3 DNA follows: TGTGCCAGCTGCTATTTGACTAGCGGAGTAGAGACCCAGTACTTC. Encoded protein: CASCYLTSGVETQYF.

The chain couples TRBV7-9 to TRBJ2-1; D perhaps matches TRBD2 (5 bases). CDR3 length equals 15 residues. V lost 7 bases, J lost 2 bases, and 15 bases lay in between. Germline V gene sequence: CDR1 SEHNR, CDR2 FQNEAQ (reference sequence). CDR3 amino acids: CASNPIGVPYNEQFF. The CDR3 DNA sequence: TGTGCCAGCAACCCCATCGGGGTTCCCTACAATGAGCAGTTCTTC.

The chain recombines TRBV18 with TRBJ2-7, with 9 bases aligning to TRBD1. The ends lost 6 bases at V and 6 bases at J; junction bases unmatched: 9. The CDR3 is 14 amino acids. From germline, CDR1 is KGHSH and CDR2 LQKENI. CDR3 sequence: CASSPGQGLGEQYF. As DNA, the CDR3 is TGTGCCAGCTCGCCCGGACAGGGGCTTGGCGAGCAGTACTTC.

The chain carries TRBV28 and TRBJ1-1; D is undetermined. Trimming removed 2 bases from V and 3 bases from J, with 10 bases in between. Germline CDR1 MDHEN, CDR2 SYDVKM. The CDR3 is 14 amino acids. The CDR3 DNA follows: TGTGCCAGCAGTTTAATGGAGGGTTACACTGAAGCTTTCTTT. It encodes CASSLMEGYTEAFF.

This clone was counted a few times. The rearrangement joins TRBV7-2 to TRBJ1-1; 8 positions match TRBD1. V lost 2 bases to trimming and J lost 4 bases; unmatched junction nucleotides: 9. This CDR3 region has 16 residues. The germline V gene encodes CDR1 SGHTA and CDR2 FQGNSA. The CDR3 loop reads CASSLRGQGWSTEAFF. CDR3 DNA sequence: TGTGCCAGCAGCTTAAGAGGACAGGGATGGTCCACTGAAGCTTTCTTT.

J is TRBJ2-5 and V is TRBV11-2, with 8 bases matching TRBD2. Germline values: CDR1 SGHAT, CDR2 FQNNGV. The ends lost 5 bases at V and 4 bases at J; junction bases unmatched: 6. CDR3 length equals 14 residues. DNA for the CDR3: TGTGCCAGCAGCCAACAAGCGGGGGCAGAGACCCAGTACTTC. Translated, it gives CASSQQAGAETQYF. The entire variable domain, with the rest obtained from reference TRBV11-2 and TRBJ2-5, is as follows: EAGVAQSPRYKIIEKRQSVAFWCNPISGHATLYWYQQILGQGPKLLIQFQNNGVVDDSQLPKDRFSAERLKGVDSTLKIQPAKLEDSAVYLCASSQQAGAETQYFGPGTRLLVL.

The genes are TRBV28 and TRBJ1-5; maybe TRBD1 (5 bases). There are 20 residues in the CDR3. CDR1 MDHEN and CDR2 SYDVKM come from the germline V gene. V was pared by 5 bases and J by 4 bases, with 30 bases between. The CDR3 reads CASSIMGIGSGKIRNQPQHF. CDR3 in DNA: TGTGCCAGCAGTATTATGGGAATAGGGTCAGGGAAGATTCGAAATCAGCCCCAGCATTTT.

The J gene is TRBJ1-6, the V gene TRBV9; 9 bases line up with TRBD1. Germline CDR1 SGDLS, CDR2 YYNGEE. There are 14 residues in the CDR3. The junction had 4 bases not matched to a gene; V was cut back by 2 bases and J by 10 bases. The CDR3 nucleotides are TGTGCCAGCAGCGTCGGACAGGGGCCCTCACCCCTCCACTTT. Residues: CASSVGQGPSPLHF.

V is TRBV6-6 and J is TRBJ1-4; 7 bases are a match to TRBD1. This CDR3 is 15 amino acids long. CDR1 and CDR2 (germline): MNHNY, SVGAGI (reference sequence). V shed 7 bases and J 2 bases; nucleotides not matched to a gene: 7. CDR3 in amino acids: CASIDRVPTNEKLFF. CDR3 nucleotide sequence: TGTGCCAGCATTGACAGGGTACCGACTAATGAAAAACTGTTTTTT.

The chain employs TRBV2 and TRBJ1-4; D not certain. The germline V gene has CDR1 SNHLY and CDR2 FYNNEI. V lost 6 bases, J lost 0 bases, and 17 bases lay in between. CDR3 length: 17 amino acids. The CDR3 loop reads CASRRHPPTSTNEKLFF. The CDR3 nucleotides read TGTGCCAGCAGGAGACACCCTCCAACTTCAACTAATGAAAAACTGTTTTTT.

The genes are TRBV2 and TRBJ1-2; no firm D call. This CDR3 is 11 amino acids long. The germline CDR1 and CDR2 sequences are SNHLY and FYNNEI. The V gene lost 5 bases and the J gene lost 7 bases, with 8 bases spanning the gap. The CDR3 is CASSIVAGYTF. In DNA, the CDR3 is TGTGCCAGCAGTATTGTGGCTGGCTACACCTTC.

This clone occurred once. The CDR3 here is CASSTGQGPTEAFF. The DNA of the CDR3 is TGTGCCAGTAGTACGGGACAGGGGCCCACTGAAGCTTTCTTT. The chain couples TRBV19 to TRBJ1-1; TRBD1 agrees at 10 bases. The CDR3 covers 14 residues. The germline CDR1 and CDR2 sequences are LNHDA and SQIVND (reference sequence). V shed 4 bases, J shed 4 bases, and the junction held 3 bases outside the gene matches.

This chain joins TRBV5-1 and TRBJ1-2; no reliable D call. Germline CDR1 is SGHRS and CDR2 is YFSETQ. CDR3 length: 14 residues. V shed 0 bases and J shed 5 bases, with 11 bases lying between them. The CDR3 DNA follows: TGCGCCAGCAGCTTGGAGGGAGGAGGATATGGCTACACCTTC. Amino acids: CASSLEGGGYGYTF.

The V gene is TRBV6-4, the J gene TRBJ2-3; 9 nucleotides align to TRBD2. This CDR3 region has 16 residues. Germline-derived CDR1 and CDR2 are MRHNA and SNTAGT. V gave up 3 bases and J gave up 1 base; unmatched junction bases: 5. The CDR3 region is CASSEEKRGGTDTQYF. DNA of the CDR3: TGTGCCAGCAGTGAAGAAAAGCGGGGGGGCACAGATACGCAGTATTTT.

The chain joins TRBV4-2 to TRBJ2-7; possibly TRBD2 for D (5 bases). Trimming cost V 0 bases and J 7 bases, with 16 bases left between them. Germline assignment: CDR1 LGHNA and CDR2 YNFKEQ. This CDR3 has 15 amino acids. CDR3 DNA: TGTGCCAGCAGCCAAGATTACCTAGCCGTTATAGAGCAGTACTTC. It translates to CASSQDYLAVIEQYF.

The V gene is TRBV28, the J gene TRBJ2-7, with D possibly matching TRBD1 (5 bases). CDR1 and CDR2 from the germline V gene are MDHEN and SYDVKM. The V gene lost 5 bases and the J gene lost 0 bases, with 11 bases spanning the gap. The CDR3 is made up of 14 amino acids. CDR3 in amino acids: CASSPSQVSYEQYF. As DNA, the CDR3 is TGTGCCAGCAGTCCCTCACAGGTCTCCTACGAGCAGTACTTC.